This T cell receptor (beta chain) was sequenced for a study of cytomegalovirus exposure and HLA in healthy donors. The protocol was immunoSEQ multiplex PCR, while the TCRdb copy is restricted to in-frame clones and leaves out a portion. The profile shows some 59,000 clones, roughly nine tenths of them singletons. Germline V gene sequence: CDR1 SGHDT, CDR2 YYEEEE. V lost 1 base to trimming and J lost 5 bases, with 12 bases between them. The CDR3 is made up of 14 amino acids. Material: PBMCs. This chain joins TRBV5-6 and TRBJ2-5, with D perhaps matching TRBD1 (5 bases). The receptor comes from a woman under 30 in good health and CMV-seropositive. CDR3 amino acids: CASSLTGPRETQYF. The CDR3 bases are TGTGCCAGCAGCTTGACAGGTCCAAGGGAGACCCAGTACTTC.